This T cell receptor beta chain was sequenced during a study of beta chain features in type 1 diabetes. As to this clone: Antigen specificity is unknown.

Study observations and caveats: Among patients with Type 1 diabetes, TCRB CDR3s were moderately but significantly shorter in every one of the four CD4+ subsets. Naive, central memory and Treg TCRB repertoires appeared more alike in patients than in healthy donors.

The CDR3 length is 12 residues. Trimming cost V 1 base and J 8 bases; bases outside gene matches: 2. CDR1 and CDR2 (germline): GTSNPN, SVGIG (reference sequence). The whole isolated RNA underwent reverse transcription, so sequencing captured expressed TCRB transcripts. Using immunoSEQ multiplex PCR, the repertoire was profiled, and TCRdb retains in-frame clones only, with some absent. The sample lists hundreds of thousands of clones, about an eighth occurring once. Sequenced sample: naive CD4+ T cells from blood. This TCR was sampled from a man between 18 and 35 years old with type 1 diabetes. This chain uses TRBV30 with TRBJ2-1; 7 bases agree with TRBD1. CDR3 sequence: CAWSGQGYEQFF. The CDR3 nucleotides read TGTGCCTGGAGTGGACAGGGTTATGAGCAGTTCTTC.